One and the same sample provided the 25 T cell receptor beta chains below, sequenced in a study of cytomegalovirus exposure and HLA in healthy donors. In the PCR, 60 Vbeta and 13 Jbeta primers were used. The data were produced by immunoSEQ multiplex PCR, yet TCRdb's version contains in-frame clones alone and is incomplete. The table lists tens of thousands of clones, 70% to 80% of them singletons. The sequencing input was PBMCs. The receptors here all came from a woman aged 25 to 45 in good health and CMV-seronegative.

The J gene is TRBJ2-1, the V gene TRBV10-3, with TRBD2 matching over 9 bases. The CDR3 is 16 residues long. V shed 3 bases, J shed 5 bases, and the junction held 8 bases outside the gene matches. Germline V gene sequence: CDR1 ENHRY, CDR2 SYGVKD. Here the CDR3 reads CAISDLSGRRNNEQFF. For the CDR3, the DNA is TGTGCCATCAGTGACTTAAGCGGGAGGCGGAACAATGAGCAGTTCTTC.

This chain uses TRBV7-8 with TRBJ2-4, with 12 positions matching TRBD2. The trim removed 5 bases at V and 5 bases at J, leaving 19 bases unmatched. The germline gives CDR1 SGHVS, CDR2 FQNEAQ. CDR3 length equals 20 residues. CDR3 coding DNA: TGTGCCAGCAGCCGGGGACTAGCGGGCACCATCGAGAGGGGGCAAAACATTCAGTACTTC. Translating it yields CASSRGLAGTIERGQNIQYF.

V gene TRBV6-1 combines with J gene TRBJ1-6; D is perhaps TRBD1 (5 bases). The ends were cut back, 2 bases at V and 7 bases at J, with 12 bases in the middle. The CDR3 has 15 residues. CDR1 and CDR2 (germline): MNHNS, SASEGT. The CDR3 nucleotides are TGTGCCAGCAGTGAAAACCAGGAGGGGAATTCACCCCTCCACTTT. Its translation is CASSENQEGNSPLHF.

This chain joins TRBV29-1 and TRBJ1-2; TRBD1 aligns across 11 bases. The CDR3 is 14 amino acids. Trimming at V came to 7 bases and at J to 5 bases, leaving 9 bases not matched to a gene. CDR1 and CDR2 (germline): SQVTM, ANQGSEA. The CDR3 DNA sequence: TGCAGCGCCAGGACAGGGGGCGTCCTGTATGGCTACACCTTC. It codes for CSARTGGVLYGYTF.

This chain uses TRBV7-9 with TRBJ1-3, with D perhaps matching TRBD1 (6 bases). The CDR3 is made up of 15 amino acids. CDR1 is SEHNR, CDR2 FQNEAQ, per germline (reference sequence). Between the trimmed V and J ends, which lost 5 bases and 3 bases, there was a span of 14 bases. CDR3 loop: CASSRVQGSGNTIYF. The CDR3 DNA reads as TGTGCCAGCAGCCGCGTACAGGGAAGTGGAAACACCATATATTTT.

CDR3 protein: CASSVSGGDYEQYF. The CDR3 DNA follows: TGTGCCAGCAGCGTTAGCGGGGGGGACTACGAGCAGTACTTC. The J gene is TRBJ2-7, the V gene TRBV9; 11 nucleotides align to TRBD2. There are 14 residues in the CDR3. Germline values: CDR1 SGDLS, CDR2 YYNGEE. Unmatched junction bases numbered 1, after V lost 2 bases and J lost 3 bases.

This clone was seen a handful of times. The CDR3 DNA reads as TGCGCCAGCAGCTTAGTTACCCAGGGATCTAATGAAAAACTGTTTTTT. Its translation is CASSLVTQGSNEKLFF. V gene TRBV5-1 combines with J gene TRBJ1-4; D is perhaps TRBD1 (5 bases). The CDR3 contains 16 residues. The germline gives CDR1 SGHRS, CDR2 YFSETQ. V shed 2 bases and J shed 3 bases, with 14 bases lying between them. The variable domain in full, completed from reference TRBV5-1 and TRBJ1-4, reads KAGVTQTPRYLIKTRGQQVTLSCSPISGHRSVSWYQQTPGQGLQFLFEYFSETQRNKGNFPGRFSGRQFSNSRSEMNVSTLELGDSALYLCASSLVTQGSNEKLFFGSGTQLSVL.

V and J are TRBV28 and TRBJ2-5, with D possibly TRBD1 on 6 matching bases. Deletions cut 5 bases from V and 2 bases from J, with 21 bases between. Germline lookup yields CDR1 MDHEN and CDR2 SYDVKM. The length of the CDR3 is 17 residues. The CDR3: CASSPPDFRQDQETQYF. The CDR3 bases are TGTGCCAGCAGTCCCCCCGATTTCAGACAGGATCAAGAGACCCAGTACTTC.

This clone has just a few counts. The CDR3 here is CASSHRDRLGSIEQFF. The CDR3, as DNA: TGCGCCAGCAGCCACCGGGACAGGTTGGGATCAATTGAGCAGTTCTTC. The rearrangement links TRBV4-1 to TRBJ2-1; 8 bases align to TRBD1. The germline CDR1 and CDR2 sequences are MGHRA and YSYEKL. V was pared by 3 bases and J by 9 bases, with 13 bases of the junction left unmatched. This CDR3 contains 16 residues.

The chain is built from TRBV18 and TRBJ2-3; the D gene is possibly TRBD2 (5 bases). The CDR3 loop spans 13 amino acids. CDR1 is KGHSH and CDR2 is LQKENI in the germline V gene. Trimming cost V 6 bases and J 4 bases, with 11 bases left between them. CDR3 bases: TGTGCCAGCTCCCCGGGGTATGCAGATACGCAGTATTTT. Translating gives CASSPGYADTQYF.

This clone was found a few times. CDR3: CSGGGTASGNTIYF. The CDR3 DNA follows: TGCAGCGGAGGCGGGACAGCCTCTGGAAACACCATATATTTT. The chain is built from TRBV29-1 and TRBJ1-3, with 7 bases fitting TRBD1. V gave up 7 bases and J gave up 0 bases; unmatched junction bases: 6. Germline V CDR1 and CDR2: SQVTM, ANQGSEA. The CDR3 runs 14 residues.

The chain employs TRBV5-1 and TRBJ2-7; 10 bases fit TRBD1. The CDR3 is 14 residues long. CDR1 and CDR2 (germline): SGHRS, YFSETQ. V lost 4 bases to trimming and J lost 4 bases; unmatched junction nucleotides: 5. This chain's CDR3 is CASSPWTGGYEQYF. In nucleotides, the CDR3 is TGCGCCAGCAGCCCGTGGACAGGGGGATACGAGCAGTACTTC.

The CDR3 nucleotides are TGTGCCAGCGGGAGGACAGGGGAAGATCAGCCCCAGCATTTT. Translated: CASGRTGEDQPQHF. This sequence joins TRBV6-1 and TRBJ1-5; TRBD1 agrees at 9 bases. V was clipped by 8 bases and J by 5 bases; unmatched bases: 7. There are 14 residues in the CDR3. The germline V gene has CDR1 MNHNS and CDR2 SASEGT.

CDR3 sequence (DNA): TGCGCCAGCAGCCCCGGGACTAGCGGGACTTACAATGAGCAGTTCTTC. This codes for CASSPGTSGTYNEQFF. The rearrangement uses TRBV5-1 and TRBJ2-1; 13 bases match TRBD2. The germline CDR1 and CDR2 sequences are SGHRS and YFSETQ. Trimming took 4 bases from V and 4 from J; bases not matched to a gene: 5. This CDR3 comprises 16 residues.

V gene TRBV28 combines with J gene TRBJ1-1; 8 bases line up with TRBD1. V lost 5 bases and J lost 4; bases outside the gene matches: 12. CDR3 length equals 16 residues. CDR1 MDHEN and CDR2 SYDVKM come from the germline V gene. The CDR3 DNA follows: TGTGCCAGCAGTCCCGGGACAGGTGGGCTGGGCACTGAAGCTTTCTTT. The encoded protein is CASSPGTGGLGTEAFF. Full variable domain (missing parts from reference TRBV28 and TRBJ1-1): DVKVTQSSRYLVKRTGEKVFLECVQDMDHENMFWYRQDPGLGLRLIYFSYDVKMKEKGDIPEGYSVSREKKERFSLILESASTNQTSMYLCASSPGTGGLGTEAFFGQGTRLTVV.

This chain joins TRBV29-1 and TRBJ1-1; D not resolved. Trimming left V 3 bases short and J 1 base short, with 9 bases between. CDR3 length: 13 residues. Germline lookup yields CDR1 SQVTM and CDR2 ANQGSEA. The CDR3 region is CSVDENENTEAFF. The CDR3 nucleotides read TGCAGCGTTGATGAGAACGAGAACACTGAAGCTTTCTTT.

This rearrangement joins TRBV30 to TRBJ2-2, with 7 positions matching TRBD2. The CDR3 has 14 amino acids. Trimming at V came to 3 bases and at J to 5 bases, leaving 6 bases not matched to a gene. Germline-derived CDR1 and CDR2 are GTSNPN and SVGIG (reference sequence). The CDR3 protein is CAWRAMGGTGELFF. The CDR3, as DNA: TGTGCCTGGAGGGCGATGGGGGGGACCGGGGAGCTGTTTTTT.

This chain uses TRBV2 with TRBJ1-1; perhaps TRBD1 as D (5 bases). CDR1 and CDR2 from the germline V gene are SNHLY and FYNNEI. The CDR3 is made up of 12 amino acids. Deletions cut 6 bases from V and 6 bases from J, with 11 bases between. CDR3 bases: TGTGCCAGCAGAGCGACAGTATCTGAAGCTTTCTTT. Translation gives CASRATVSEAFF.

The rearrangement joins TRBV5-1 to TRBJ2-6; 13 bases agree with TRBD2. The junction had 6 bases not matched to a gene; V was cut back by 4 bases and J by 2 bases. Germline CDR1 and CDR2: SGHRS and YFSETQ. The CDR3 sequence is 18 residues long. DNA for the CDR3: TGCGCCAGCAGCGAACTAGCGGGGGGGCCGGCTGGGGCCAACGTCCTGACTTTC. Amino acid sequence: CASSELAGGPAGANVLTF. Combining the CDR3 with reference TRBV5-1 and TRBJ2-6 gives the whole variable domain KAGVTQTPRYLIKTRGQQVTLSCSPISGHRSVSWYQQTPGQGLQFLFEYFSETQRNKGNFPGRFSGRQFSNSRSEMNVSTLELGDSALYLCASSELAGGPAGANVLTFGAGSRLTVL.

The gene calls are TRBV11-2 and TRBJ1-1; 10 nucleotides line up with TRBD1. In germline, CDR1 is SGHAT, CDR2 FQNNGV. V gave up 5 bases and J gave up 5 bases; unmatched junction bases: 17. The CDR3 sequence is 18 residues long. CDR3 sequence: CASSVLGTGATRGTEAFF. CDR3 in DNA: TGTGCCAGCAGCGTCCTAGGGACAGGGGCCACCCGGGGGACTGAAGCTTTCTTT.

The chain recombines TRBV10-1 with TRBJ1-1, with D unresolved. V was cut by 2 bases and J by 1 base, with 8 bases left in between. The CDR3 loop spans 14 amino acids. Germline lookup yields CDR1 WNHNN and CDR2 SYGVQD (reference sequence). The DNA for the CDR3 is TGCGCCAGCAGTGAGAACAGAGAGAACACTGAAGCTTTCTTT. This gives the protein CASSENRENTEAFF.

This chain uses TRBV28 with TRBJ1-3, with D unclear. The CDR3 has 13 amino acids. The V and J ends lost 5 bases and 10 bases respectively, with 15 bases between them. Germline CDR1 is MDHEN and CDR2 is SYDVKM. The CDR3 nucleotides are TGTGCCAGCAGTCTTTCCGGGGAAGGAACCATATATTTT. Its translation is CASSLSGEGTIYF.

The CDR3 DNA sequence: TGTGCCAGCAGCCTTAGGACTAGCGGCTACAATGAGCAGTTCTTC. This codes for CASSLRTSGYNEQFF. The rearrangement links TRBV7-7 to TRBJ2-1; 10 nucleotides agree with TRBD2. V lost 5 bases to trimming and J lost 3 bases; unmatched junction nucleotides: 4. Germline loops: CDR1 SSHAT, CDR2 FNYEAQ (reference sequence). CDR3 size: 15 residues.

The V gene is TRBV2, the J gene TRBJ2-5; 8 bases match TRBD1. The CDR3 has 14 residues. The V segment lost 7 bases and the J segment 0 bases; nucleotides outside the gene matches: 4. Germline CDR1 SNHLY, CDR2 FYNNEI. CDR3 nucleotides: TGTGCCAGCAAGACAGGGGAACACCAAGAGACCCAGTACTTC. Protein: CASKTGEHQETQYF.

The J gene is TRBJ1-3, the V gene TRBV29-1; D is unclear. Germline loops: CDR1 SQVTM, CDR2 ANQGSEA. The CDR3 has 15 residues. The ends were cut back, 3 bases at V and 0 bases at J, with 12 bases in the middle. The CDR3, as DNA: TGCAGCGTTGATGATCAGGCGAGCTCTGGAAACACCATATATTTT. This gives the protein CSVDDQASSGNTIYF.